This T cell receptor (beta chain) was sequenced in a study (TCRdb year 2016). Context from the whole study: The study investigated the origins of HIV persistence in individuals who naturally controlled HIV infection.

The library was produced with 5' RACE. Instrument used: Illumina HiSeq 2000. TCRdb handled the public reads itself, with Q25 trimming in fastp and clone calling in MiXCR, and kept productive beta chains. Every entry covers one CDR3 protein and lists the most common genes and DNA from its rows. Present in this sample are roughly 600 distinct CDR3 sequences, 9.2% of which were seen just once. The top ten clones comprise around 20% of the sample. A word on this clonotype: This clone's antigen is unknown. The sample holds no much larger clone one base away, and base qualities are not on file.

The germline V gene sets CDR1 to LGHNA and CDR2 to YNFKEQ. Unmatched junction bases come to 4, with V trimmed by 4 bases and J by 3 bases. Its CDR3 holds 14 amino acids, cysteine through phenylalanine. Of the read, only the CDR3 DNA is kept; its 42 bases are in frame from base 1. This receptor was identified in a male donor with HIV. The V and J genes are TRBV4-2 and TRBJ1-1, with TRBD1 matching 8 junction bases. Sequencing was performed on central memory T cells from blood PBMCs. Taken with the paper, the label for cell subset or site translates to: central memory CD4+ T cells. In nucleotide form, the sequence is TGTGCCAGCAGCCTAACGACAGGGGACACTGAAGCTTTCTTT. Its protein is CASSLTTGDTEAFF.